This TCR beta chain comes out of a study of blood T cell repertoires in COVID-19. Study-level background: Some COVID-19 samples were acute and others convalescent; all came from the United States, Italy and Spain. T cells, B-cell-depleted T cells, or PBMCs supplied cDNA or gDNA.

Profiling relied on immunoSEQ multiplex PCR, and the TCRdb table lists in-frame clones only, not all of them. The table lists 120,000 or so clones, 70% to 80% of them singletons. Trimming shortened V by 1 base and J by 0 bases, and 3 bases separated the two germline ends. This CDR3 contains 13 residues. CDR1 is MGHRA, CDR2 YSYEKL, per germline. The sample consisted of peripheral blood. This sequence was found in a man in his forties or fifties with active or convalescent COVID-19. The chain couples TRBV4-1 to TRBJ1-2, with D unresolved. The CDR3 DNA is TGCGCCAGCAGCCAAGCCTCTAACTATGGCTACACCTTC. Its protein product is CASSQASNYGYTF.